The 28 T cell receptor beta chains below were found in one sample sequenced in a study of cytotoxic CD8 clonotypes in ibrutinib-treated CLL. The data were produced by immunoSEQ multiplex PCR, yet TCRdb's version contains in-frame clones alone and is incomplete. The sample contains around 21,000 clones, roughly 70% of which appear only once. The sequenced sample was PBMCs, obtained before ibrutinib treatment. The source is a human donor with chronic lymphocytic leukemia.

The chain links TRBV27 to TRBJ2-2, with 9 bases matching TRBD2. Germline V CDR1 and CDR2: MNHEY, SMNVEV (reference sequence). The CDR3 covers 20 residues. Trimming cost V 2 bases and J 0 bases; bases outside gene matches: 13. CDR3 DNA: TGTGCCAGCAGTTTACGCCCCATGACTAGCGGTCCCTCGAACACCGGGGAGCTGTTTTTT. This gives the protein CASSLRPMTSGPSNTGELFF.

The rearrangement joins TRBV7-6 to TRBJ2-5, with D uncertain. Germline V gene lookup returns CDR1 SGHVS and CDR2 FNYEAQ. The CDR3 totals 12 residues. The germline V and J ends were trimmed by 1 base and 2 bases, with 2 bases remaining between them. CDR3 DNA: TGTGCCAGCAGCTTAGGACAAGAGACCCAGTACTTC. Protein sequence: CASSLGQETQYF. Together with reference TRBV7-6 and TRBJ2-5, the CDR3 gives the full variable domain: GAGVSQSPRYKVTKRGQDVALRCDPISGHVSLYWYRQALGQGPEFLTYFNYEAQQDKSGLPNDRFSAERPEGSISTLTIQRTEQRDSAMYRCASSLGQETQYFGPGTRLLVL.

J is TRBJ1-5 and V is TRBV7-2; D is uncertain. The ends were cut back, 0 bases at V and 0 bases at J, with 6 bases in the middle. The CDR3 is made up of 15 amino acids. Germline V CDR1 and CDR2: SGHTA, FQGNSA. This chain's CDR3 is CASSLARGSNQPQHF. The CDR3 DNA is TGTGCCAGCAGCTTAGCCAGAGGTAGCAATCAGCCCCAGCATTTT.

CDR3 protein: CASSVGNSNKDTQYF. CDR3 in DNA: TGTGCCAGCAGCGTAGGCAACTCCAACAAAGATACGCAGTATTTT. This sequence joins TRBV9 and TRBJ2-3, with D uncertain. The V end lost 0 bases, the J end lost 5 bases, and 13 bases lay between the germline ends. Germline CDR1 and CDR2: SGDLS and YYNGEE. There are 15 residues in the CDR3. The full variable domain, rest sourced from reference TRBV9 and TRBJ2-3, is DSGVTQTPKHLITATGQRVTLRCSPRSGDLSVYWYQQSLDQGLQFLIQYYNGEERAKGNILERFSAQQFPDLHSELNLSSLELGDSALYFCASSVGNSNKDTQYFGPGTRLTVL.

V and J are TRBV14 and TRBJ2-1; 7 nucleotides align to TRBD2. The CDR3 is 18 residues long. Germline loops: CDR1 SGHDN, CDR2 FVKESK. J gave up 7 bases and V 4 bases, and 19 bases lay outside the gene matches. The CDR3 DNA reads as TGTGCCAGCAGCCGCGCCAGACCCGGGGGAGCGGGACTGAATGAGCAGTTCTTC. This sequence encodes CASSRARPGGAGLNEQFF.

V and J are TRBV19 and TRBJ2-1, with 9 bases identical to TRBD2. With V trimmed by 5 bases and J by 2 bases, 4 bases remained unmatched. This CDR3 comprises 15 residues. Germline CDR1 and CDR2: LNHDA and SQIVND (reference sequence). The CDR3 here is CASSVSGRTYNEQFF. CDR3 coding DNA: TGTGCCAGTAGTGTCAGCGGGAGGACCTACAATGAGCAGTTCTTC.

This sequence joins TRBV15 and TRBJ2-1; 7 bases agree with TRBD2. This CDR3 spans 13 amino acids. Germline V gene sequence: CDR1 LNHNV, CDR2 YYDKDF (reference sequence). Trimming cost V 8 bases and J 5 bases; bases outside gene matches: 6. The CDR3 DNA reads TGTGCCACCCGCACCCTAGCGGACAATGAGCAGTTCTTC. The encoded protein is CATRTLADNEQFF.

The rearrangement uses TRBV5-6 and TRBJ2-1; D possibly uses TRBD1 or TRBD2 (6 bases each). The CDR3 length is 14 residues. Germline CDR1 and CDR2: SGHDT and YYEEEE. V lost 0 bases and J 8 bases, leaving 12 bases between the germline ends. The CDR3 DNA follows: TGTGCCAGCAGCTTGGTGGGGGGCATCGATGAGCAGTTCTTC. Protein: CASSLVGGIDEQFF.

The chain links TRBV18 to TRBJ2-5; no firm D call. The V and J ends lost 5 bases and 8 bases respectively, with 12 bases between them. The CDR3 contains 12 residues. CDR1 and CDR2 from the germline V gene are KGHSH and LQKENI. CDR3 amino acids: CASSEYKNTQYF. CDR3 sequence (DNA): TGTGCCAGCTCAGAATACAAGAATACCCAGTACTTC.

The chain has TRBV7-6 and TRBJ1-1, with no clear D. Germline values: CDR1 SGHVS, CDR2 FNYEAQ. Deletions cut 2 bases from V and 6 bases from J, with 10 bases between. The CDR3 is made up of 13 amino acids. The CDR3 DNA follows: TGTGCCAGCAGCTTATATGCTGGGGCTGAAGCTTTCTTT. It translates to CASSLYAGAEAFF.

The V call is TRBV19, the J call TRBJ2-1, with 10 nucleotides matching TRBD1. The CDR3 totals 20 residues. V was clipped by 5 bases and J by 6 bases; unmatched bases: 22. Germline V gene lookup returns CDR1 LNHDA and CDR2 SQIVND (reference sequence). This chain's CDR3 is CASSGTTGTGVAGEVNEQFF. The CDR3 DNA sequence: TGTGCCAGTAGTGGGACCACCGGGACAGGGGTAGCGGGTGAGGTCAATGAGCAGTTCTTC.

The rearrangement links TRBV6-6 to TRBJ2-1; TRBD2 matches 10 bases. This CDR3 has 15 amino acids. Looked up from germline, CDR1 is MNHNY and CDR2 is SVGAGI (reference sequence). V shed 5 bases and J 9 bases; nucleotides not matched to a gene: 10. The CDR3 loop is CASSMLAGDSGEQFF. The CDR3 coding sequence is TGTGCCAGCAGTATGCTAGCGGGAGATTCCGGTGAGCAGTTCTTC.

The CDR3 sequence: CASSYSPGLAGLEQFF. The DNA of the CDR3 is TGTGCCAGCAGTTACTCCCCGGGACTAGCGGGCCTTGAGCAGTTCTTC. This chain joins TRBV6-5 and TRBJ2-1; 12 bases are a match to TRBD2. V lost 0 bases to trimming and J lost 9 bases; unmatched junction nucleotides: 6. Looked up from germline, CDR1 is MNHEY and CDR2 is SVGAGI. The CDR3 totals 16 residues.

The chain links TRBV2 to TRBJ2-5; tentative D call: TRBD1 (5 bases). The CDR3 has 14 amino acids. The germline V gene has CDR1 SNHLY and CDR2 FYNNEI. V was pared by 2 bases and J by 0 bases, with 7 bases between. The CDR3 loop is CASSESRDQETQYF. The CDR3 coding sequence is TGTGCCAGCAGTGAAAGCAGGGACCAAGAGACCCAGTACTTC. Variable domain in full (rest from reference TRBV2 and TRBJ2-5): EPEVTQTPSHQVTQMGQEVILRCVPISNHLYFYWYRQILGQKVEFLVSFYNNEISEKSEIFDDQFSVERPDGSNFTLKIRSTKLEDSAMYFCASSESRDQETQYFGPGTRLLVL.

The chain joins TRBV6-1 to TRBJ2-3; 7 nucleotides match TRBD2. CDR1 is MNHNS and CDR2 is SASEGT in the germline V gene. The CDR3 runs 13 residues. The V segment lost 5 bases and the J segment 6 bases; nucleotides outside the gene matches: 5. CDR3: CASSKAGADTQYF. CDR3 nucleotides: TGTGCCAGCAGTAAGGCGGGAGCTGATACGCAGTATTTT.

The rearrangement links TRBV9 to TRBJ2-1; D call uncertain. The germline V and J ends were trimmed by 0 bases and 9 bases, with 16 bases remaining between them. The V gene's germline CDR1 is SGDLS and CDR2 YYNGEE. The CDR3 runs to 15 residues. CDR3 residues: CASSVEERRGGEQFF. CDR3 sequence (DNA): TGTGCCAGCAGCGTAGAGGAGCGCCGTGGCGGTGAGCAGTTCTTC.

This chain links TRBV2 with TRBJ2-5; TRBD1 agrees at 10 bases. Trimming removed 5 bases from V and 5 bases from J; junction bases left unmatched: 5. Germline CDR1 SNHLY, CDR2 FYNNEI. The CDR3 totals 14 residues. In nucleotides, the CDR3 is TGTGCCAGCAGTCGGGACAGGGGATCGGAGACCCAGTACTTC. Its protein is CASSRDRGSETQYF. The whole variable domain, remainder taken from reference TRBV2 and TRBJ2-5, is EPEVTQTPSHQVTQMGQEVILRCVPISNHLYFYWYRQILGQKVEFLVSFYNNEISEKSEIFDDQFSVERPDGSNFTLKIRSTKLEDSAMYFCASSRDRGSETQYFGPGTRLLVL.

The chain is built from TRBV28 and TRBJ2-7; TRBD2 matches at 11 bases. This CDR3 contains 16 residues. Trimming at V came to 3 bases and at J to 2 bases, leaving 6 bases not matched to a gene. CDR1 and CDR2 (germline): MDHEN, SYDVKM. The CDR3 here is CASSFRTSGSPYEQYF. The DNA for the CDR3 is TGTGCCAGCAGTTTTAGAACTAGCGGGAGCCCCTACGAGCAGTACTTC.

This clone was observed a few times. The genes are TRBV28 and TRBJ1-5; 7 bases line up with TRBD1. Trimming removed 3 bases from V and 7 bases from J; junction bases left unmatched: 9. Germline V gene sequence: CDR1 MDHEN, CDR2 SYDVKM. This CDR3 region has 15 residues. The CDR3 sequence is CASSLTDRYVQPQHF. CDR3 in DNA: TGTGCCAGCAGTTTGACGGACAGGTATGTCCAGCCCCAGCATTTT.

This sequence joins TRBV6-1 and TRBJ2-7; D is unresolved. V shed 8 bases and J shed 0 bases, with 11 bases lying between them. This CDR3 spans 13 amino acids. Germline assignment: CDR1 MNHNS and CDR2 SASEGT. CDR3 amino acids: CASADIYSYEQYF. The CDR3 DNA sequence: TGTGCCAGCGCCGACATCTACTCCTACGAGCAGTACTTC.

This chain links TRBV30 with TRBJ2-7; possible D gene TRBD2, 5 bases. CDR1 GTSNPN and CDR2 SVGIG come from the germline V gene (reference sequence). V shed 0 bases and J shed 2 bases, with 17 bases lying between them. CDR3 length: 16 residues. The CDR3 protein is CAWSVQGPGTAYEQYF. CDR3 DNA sequence: TGTGCCTGGAGTGTTCAAGGCCCGGGAACAGCCTACGAGCAGTACTTC.

The CDR3 protein is CASSLRTGVTEAFF. The CDR3 DNA reads as TGTGCCAGCAGTTTAAGGACAGGGGTTACTGAAGCTTTCTTT. The chain is built from TRBV28 and TRBJ1-1; 9 bases map to TRBD1. CDR1 and CDR2 from the germline V gene are MDHEN and SYDVKM. The V gene end was trimmed by 2 bases and the J gene end by 5 bases; junction bases not matched to a gene: 3. This CDR3 contains 14 residues.

The gene calls are TRBV6-4 and TRBJ2-1; D might be TRBD1 (6 bases). This CDR3 region has 16 residues. The V and J ends lost 4 bases and 0 bases respectively, with 13 bases between them. The germline V gene has CDR1 MRHNA and CDR2 SNTAGT. The CDR3 is CASSAQPGDSYNEQFF. CDR3 DNA: TGTGCCAGCAGTGCTCAACCAGGGGACTCCTACAATGAGCAGTTCTTC.

By share, this clone counts as medium-sized (0.01 to 0.1%). This chain links TRBV11-2 with TRBJ1-1; D unclear. V was shortened by 1 base and J by 2 bases, with 5 bases between the two germline ends. The V gene's germline CDR1 is SGHAT and CDR2 FQNNGV. This CDR3 is 13 amino acids long. The CDR3 bases are TGTGCCAGCAGCTTAGGGCAAAACACTGAAGCTTTCTTT. This gives the protein CASSLGQNTEAFF. The whole variable domain, remainder taken from reference TRBV11-2 and TRBJ1-1, is EAGVAQSPRYKIIEKRQSVAFWCNPISGHATLYWYQQILGQGPKLLIQFQNNGVVDDSQLPKDRFSAERLKGVDSTLKIQPAKLEDSAVYLCASSLGQNTEAFFGQGTRLTVV.

This chain connects TRBV14 to TRBJ2-7; 11 positions agree with TRBD2. This CDR3 is built from 16 residues. The V and J ends lost 2 bases and 2 bases, in that order; junction bases with no gene match: 5. The germline V gene has CDR1 SGHDN and CDR2 FVKESK. The CDR3 DNA reads TGTGCCAGCAGCCAATATCCGGGACTAGCGGCCTACGAGCAGTACTTC. It encodes CASSQYPGLAAYEQYF.

The V call is TRBV6-7, the J call TRBJ2-4, with D maybe TRBD2 (5 bases). TRBV6-7 is filed as an ORF, its function uncertain. The CDR3 sequence is 12 residues long. V was trimmed by 9 bases and J by 2 bases, leaving 8 bases between them. CDR3 sequence: CARGGTKNIQYF. In nucleotides, the CDR3 is TGTGCCAGAGGAGGAACCAAAAACATTCAGTACTTC.

J is TRBJ1-1 and V is TRBV29-1; 9 positions agree with TRBD1. The CDR3 contains 13 residues. From germline, CDR1 is SQVTM and CDR2 ANQGSEA. V gave up 5 bases and J gave up 4 bases; unmatched junction bases: 5. CDR3 in amino acids: CSVRQGGGTEAFF. CDR3 DNA: TGCAGCGTTCGACAGGGGGGAGGCACTGAAGCTTTCTTT.

This chain connects TRBV18 to TRBJ1-1; D not resolved. V lost 2 bases and J lost 1, with 11 bases in between. This CDR3 spans 15 amino acids. Looked up from germline, CDR1 is KGHSH and CDR2 is LQKENI. For the CDR3, the DNA is TGTGCCAGCTCACCATCGGCTCTAGGGAACACTGAAGCTTTCTTT. Its translation: CASSPSALGNTEAFF.